A selection of T cell receptor beta chains follows, all from one sample in a study of blood T cell repertoires in COVID-19. Sequencing used immunoSEQ multiplex PCR; TCRdb keeps in-frame clones, though not all of them. The sample carries around 300,000 clones, less than 90% recorded once. Specimen: PBMCs or T cells enriched from blood (not recorded which). The receptors were gathered from a woman in her forties or fifties who had recovered from COVID-19. Both conserved end residues are part of each CDR3. Fields, in order: V gene, D gene, J gene, clone size, CDR3 DNA, CDR3 protein. D genes are given only for firm matches. A row's size may be missing; if present it is once, few, many or a size class.

V gene: TRBV30
D gene: .
J gene: TRBJ1-5
clone size: .
CDR3 DNA: TGTGCCTGGAGTACGCGGCGGGCACTGAATCAGCCCCAGCATTTT
CDR3 protein: CAWSTRRALNQPQHF

V gene: TRBV29-1
D gene: TRBD1
J gene: TRBJ1-4
clone size: once
CDR3 DNA: TGCAGCGCCCTCAGGACAGGGGGTGGAGAAAAACTGTTTTTT
CDR3 protein: CSALRTGGGEKLFF

V gene: TRBV5-1
D gene: TRBD2
J gene: TRBJ2-7
clone size: .
CDR3 DNA: TGCGCCAGCAGGACTAGCGGAACCTCCTACGAGCAGTACTTC
CDR3 protein: CASRTSGTSYEQYF

V gene: TRBV18
D gene: TRBD2
J gene: TRBJ2-5
clone size: once
CDR3 DNA: TGTGCCAGCTCACCACCGTCTAGCGGGACCAAGGCCGTGGGTGAGACCCAGTACTTC
CDR3 protein: CASSPPSSGTKAVGETQYF

V gene: TRBV11-2
D gene: .
J gene: TRBJ1-1
clone size: .
CDR3 DNA: TGTGCCAGCAGCTTCGGGGGGAACACTGAAGCTTTCTTT
CDR3 protein: CASSFGGNTEAFF

V gene: TRBV20-1
D gene: .
J gene: TRBJ1-5
clone size: few
CDR3 DNA: TGCAGTGCTATTGACAGAAATAGCAATCAGCCCCAGCATTTT
CDR3 protein: CSAIDRNSNQPQHF

V gene: TRBV27
D gene: TRBD1
J gene: TRBJ2-4
clone size: .
CDR3 DNA: TGTGCCAGCAGTCGGGACAGGGGAAACATTCAGTACTTC
CDR3 protein: CASSRDRGNIQYF

V gene: TRBV19
D gene: .
J gene: TRBJ1-5
clone size: .
CDR3 DNA: TGTGCCAGTAGTATAGACTTAAATCAGCCCCAGCATTTT
CDR3 protein: CASSIDLNQPQHF

V gene: TRBV30
D gene: .
J gene: TRBJ2-7
clone size: .
CDR3 DNA: TGTGCCTGGAATCCCAATAGTGTGAACGAGCAGTACTTC
CDR3 protein: CAWNPNSVNEQYF

V gene: TRBV18
D gene: .
J gene: TRBJ2-7
clone size: .
CDR3 DNA: TGTGCCAGCTCACCAGACGGGAACTACGAGCAGTACTTC
CDR3 protein: CASSPDGNYEQYF

V gene: TRBV30
D gene: .
J gene: TRBJ1-5
clone size: .
CDR3 DNA: TGTGCCTACTCAGGGTGGAATCAGCCCCAGCATTTT
CDR3 protein: CAYSGWNQPQHF

V gene: TRBV12-3/TRBV12-4
D gene: TRBD2
J gene: TRBJ2-2
clone size: .
CDR3 DNA: TGTGCCAGCCTGGGGGGGTCCACCGGGGAGCTGTTTTTT
CDR3 protein: CASLGGSTGELFF

V gene: TRBV5-1
D gene: TRBD2
J gene: TRBJ2-7
clone size: .
CDR3 DNA: TGCGCCAGCAGCTTGGTGGCTAGCGGGTCCCGATCCTACGAGCAGTACTTC
CDR3 protein: CASSLVASGSRSYEQYF

V gene: TRBV7-2
D gene: TRBD1
J gene: TRBJ2-7
clone size: once
CDR3 DNA: TGTGCCAGCAGCTTAGGTGGACAGGGGTTAGGGTACGAGCAGTACTTC
CDR3 protein: CASSLGGQGLGYEQYF

V gene: TRBV14
D gene: TRBD1
J gene: TRBJ1-6
clone size: .
CDR3 DNA: TGTGCCAGCAGCCAAGATCTAGGGACAGGTACCTCACCCCTCCACTTT
CDR3 protein: CASSQDLGTGTSPLHF

V gene: TRBV7-3
D gene: .
J gene: TRBJ2-6
clone size: once
CDR3 DNA: TGTGCCAGCAGCCGCAGCGGATCTGGGGCCAACGTCCTGACTTTC
CDR3 protein: CASSRSGSGANVLTF

V gene: TRBV5-6
D gene: .
J gene: TRBJ2-1
clone size: .
CDR3 DNA: TGTGCCAGCAGCTTGGCCGACAGTATAATTGTGCAGTTCTTC
CDR3 protein: CASSLADSIIVQFF

V gene: TRBV30
D gene: .
J gene: TRBJ1-6
clone size: .
CDR3 DNA: TGTGCCTGGAGTGGGCAGTATAATTCACCCCTCCACTTT
CDR3 protein: CAWSGQYNSPLHF

V gene: TRBV27
D gene: TRBD1
J gene: TRBJ1-2
clone size: .
CDR3 DNA: TGTGCCAGCAGCGGACAGGGGTATGGCTACACCTTC
CDR3 protein: CASSGQGYGYTF

V gene: TRBV2
D gene: .
J gene: TRBJ1-1
clone size: .
CDR3 DNA: TGTGCCAGCAGTGGGGGACTCACTGAAGCTTTCTTT
CDR3 protein: CASSGGLTEAFF

V gene: TRBV28
D gene: .
J gene: TRBJ1-5
clone size: once
CDR3 DNA: TGTGCCAGCCGGGACACGGTAAGCAATCAGCCCCAGCATTTT
CDR3 protein: CASRDTVSNQPQHF

V gene: TRBV4-1
D gene: .
J gene: TRBJ1-3
clone size: .
CDR3 DNA: TGCGCCAGCAGCCAAGATAGGGGGTCTGGTGGAAACACCATATATTTT
CDR3 protein: CASSQDRGSGGNTIYF

V gene: TRBV6-5
D gene: .
J gene: TRBJ1-5
clone size: .
CDR3 DNA: TGTGCCAGCACCCAGGCGGGGAGGATGGTGCAGCCCCAGCATTTT
CDR3 protein: CASTQAGRMVQPQHF

V gene: TRBV12-3/TRBV12-4
D gene: .
J gene: TRBJ1-2
clone size: .
CDR3 DNA: TGTGCCAGCAGTTTCCAGGGGTCGAATGGCTACACCTTC
CDR3 protein: CASSFQGSNGYTF

V gene: TRBV5-8
D gene: TRBD1
J gene: TRBJ2-1
clone size: .
CDR3 DNA: TGTGCCAGCAGCTTGGTAACAGGGGGTTCGACCTCCTACAATGAGCAGTTCTTC
CDR3 protein: CASSLVTGGSTSYNEQFF

V gene: TRBV28
D gene: .
J gene: TRBJ2-1
clone size: once
CDR3 DNA: TGTGCCAGCAGTGAGATATTGAGCTCCTACAATGAGCAGTTCTTC
CDR3 protein: CASSEILSSYNEQFF

V gene: TRBV5-4
D gene: TRBD2
J gene: TRBJ2-1
clone size: .
CDR3 DNA: TGTGCCAGCACCGCCACTAGCGGGCTGAGCTCCTACAATGAGCAGTTCTTC
CDR3 protein: CASTATSGLSSYNEQFF

V gene: TRBV6-5
D gene: .
J gene: TRBJ1-2
clone size: .
CDR3 DNA: TGTGCCAGCAGTTACTCCAGGCGGGGGAACTATGGCTACACCTTC
CDR3 protein: CASSYSRRGNYGYTF

V gene: TRBV3-1/TRBV3-2
D gene: TRBD2
J gene: TRBJ2-1
clone size: .
CDR3 DNA: TGTGCCAGCAGCCCAGCGGGAGGCTCCAATGAGCAGTTCTTC
CDR3 protein: CASSPAGGSNEQFF

V gene: TRBV25-1
D gene: .
J gene: TRBJ1-1
clone size: .
CDR3 DNA: TGTGCCAGCAGCTCGCGGACTGAAGCTTTCTTT
CDR3 protein: CASSSRTEAFF

V gene: TRBV25-1
D gene: .
J gene: TRBJ2-1
clone size: .
CDR3 DNA: TGTGCCAGCAGTGAATCGGCTAGCGAATGGCAGTTCTTC
CDR3 protein: CASSESASEWQFF

V gene: TRBV14
D gene: TRBD2
J gene: TRBJ2-7
clone size: .
CDR3 DNA: TGTGCCAGCAGCCGCCAGACTAGCGGCTACGAGCAGTACTTC
CDR3 protein: CASSRQTSGYEQYF

V gene: TRBV27
D gene: TRBD1
J gene: TRBJ1-1
clone size: .
CDR3 DNA: TGTGCCAGCAGCTACAGGGGAAGGACTGAAGCTTTCTTT
CDR3 protein: CASSYRGRTEAFF

V gene: TRBV4-2
D gene: TRBD1
J gene: TRBJ2-2
clone size: .
CDR3 DNA: TGTGCCAGCAGCCAAGCTCCGGTGACAGGGGGCGGCGGGGAGCTGTTTTTT
CDR3 protein: CASSQAPVTGGGGELFF

V gene: TRBV6-5
D gene: .
J gene: TRBJ2-5
clone size: .
CDR3 DNA: TGTGCCAGCCGACTTCCAGAGACCCAGTACTTC
CDR3 protein: CASRLPETQYF

V gene: TRBV7-2
D gene: TRBD2
J gene: TRBJ2-1
clone size: .
CDR3 DNA: TGTGCCAGCAGCTTAGTACGACTAGCGGGAGTAAATGAGCAGTTCTTC
CDR3 protein: CASSLVRLAGVNEQFF

V gene: TRBV28
D gene: TRBD1
J gene: TRBJ1-5
clone size: .
CDR3 DNA: TGTGCCAGCAGTGGGTACAGGGGTCAGCCCCAGCATTTT
CDR3 protein: CASSGYRGQPQHF

V gene: TRBV5-1
D gene: .
J gene: TRBJ1-1
clone size: .
CDR3 DNA: TGCGCCAGCAGCTTGGGGGGCAACATGAACACTGAAGCTTTCTTT
CDR3 protein: CASSLGGNMNTEAFF

V gene: TRBV4-2
D gene: .
J gene: TRBJ1-3
clone size: .
CDR3 DNA: TGTGCCAGCAGCCGAACCACAGGACAGAACTCCGGAAACACCATATATTTT
CDR3 protein: CASSRTTGQNSGNTIYF

V gene: TRBV5-5
D gene: TRBD2
J gene: TRBJ2-1
clone size: .
CDR3 DNA: TGTGCCAGCAGCCGGACTAGCGGATCTGAACACAATGAGCAGTTCTTC
CDR3 protein: CASSRTSGSEHNEQFF

V gene: TRBV28
D gene: TRBD2
J gene: TRBJ2-1
clone size: .
CDR3 DNA: TGTGCCAGCAGCCAGGGACTAGCGCACAATGAGCAGTTCTTC
CDR3 protein: CASSQGLAHNEQFF

V gene: TRBV10-3
D gene: TRBD1
J gene: TRBJ1-5
clone size: few
CDR3 DNA: TGTGCCATCAGCCGGGACAGGGGGGGTTTT
CDR3 protein: CAISRDRGGF

V gene: TRBV28
D gene: .
J gene: TRBJ2-1
clone size: .
CDR3 DNA: TGTGCCAGCAGTTTATCATCCGGGAGTCTATTATCCTACAATGAGCAGTTCTTC
CDR3 protein: CASSLSSGSLLSYNEQFF

V gene: TRBV30
D gene: TRBD2
J gene: TRBJ2-1
clone size: .
CDR3 DNA: TGTGCCTGGAGTCTTGGTCTAGCGGGTGACGATGAGCAGTTCTTC
CDR3 protein: CAWSLGLAGDDEQFF

V gene: TRBV30
D gene: TRBD1
J gene: TRBJ1-1
clone size: .
CDR3 DNA: TGTGCCTGGAGTACAGGGGGCACTGAAGCTTTCTTT
CDR3 protein: CAWSTGGTEAFF

V gene: TRBV23-1
D gene: TRBD1
J gene: TRBJ1-2
clone size: .
CDR3 DNA: TGCGCCAGCAGTCAATCGCCCTGGACAGGAGGCTATGGCTACACCTTC
CDR3 protein: CASSQSPWTGGYGYTF

V gene: TRBV5-4
D gene: TRBD1
J gene: TRBJ1-6
clone size: .
CDR3 DNA: TGTGCCAGCACCTCCGGACAGGGAATGTATTCACCCCTCCACTTT
CDR3 protein: CASTSGQGMYSPLHF

V gene: TRBV27
D gene: TRBD1
J gene: TRBJ1-2
clone size: .
CDR3 DNA: TGTGCCAGCAGTACCACAGGGGACCGTGGCTACACCTTC
CDR3 protein: CASSTTGDRGYTF

V gene: TRBV19
D gene: .
J gene: TRBJ1-5
clone size: .
CDR3 DNA: TGTGCCAGTAGTACCCGGTCTGCGGGTCAGCCCCAGCATTTT
CDR3 protein: CASSTRSAGQPQHF

V gene: TRBV7-9
D gene: .
J gene: TRBJ1-2
clone size: .
CDR3 DNA: TGTGCCAGCAGCCAGGACATTCCCTTCGATGGCTACACCTTC
CDR3 protein: CASSQDIPFDGYTF

V gene: TRBV6-2/TRBV6-3
D gene: .
J gene: TRBJ2-2
clone size: once
CDR3 DNA: TGTGCCAGCAGCCCCTGGCGGAGGAACACCGGGGAGCTGTTTTTT
CDR3 protein: CASSPWRRNTGELFF

V gene: TRBV4-1
D gene: TRBD1
J gene: TRBJ1-3
clone size: .
CDR3 DNA: TGCGCCAGCAGCCAAGAAAGGACAGGGTTTGGAAACACCATATATTTT
CDR3 protein: CASSQERTGFGNTIYF

V gene: TRBV28
D gene: .
J gene: TRBJ1-3
clone size: few
CDR3 DNA: TGTGCCAGCAGGGACAGCTCTGGAAACACCATATATTTT
CDR3 protein: CASRDSSGNTIYF

V gene: TRBV4-1
D gene: TRBD1
J gene: TRBJ1-4
clone size: .
CDR3 DNA: TGCGCCAGCAGCCAAGACGGCAGGGGGAGCGAAAAACTGTTTTTT
CDR3 protein: CASSQDGRGSEKLFF

V gene: TRBV7-9
D gene: .
J gene: TRBJ2-3
clone size: .
CDR3 DNA: TGTGCCAGCAGCTTCGACAGCTCCACAGATACGCAGTATTTT
CDR3 protein: CASSFDSSTDTQYF